These 8 T cell receptor beta chains were all obtained from the same sample, sequenced in a study of cytomegalovirus exposure and HLA in healthy donors. The PCR employed 60 Vbeta primers together with 13 Jbeta primers. This table comes from immunoSEQ multiplex PCR, and its TCRdb copy is limited to in-frame clones, with some not included. The repertoire includes 90,000 to 100,000 clones, about 79% of them detected once, and 3.8% sits in the top ten. Sequencing used PBMCs. Every receptor here comes from a man aged 50 to 59 in good health and CMV-seronegative.

V and J are TRBV21-1 and TRBJ1-5; the D call TRBD1 from the table was never checked on the DNA. TRBV21-1 is tagged as a pseudogene. The CDR3 sequence is 19 residues long. The chain's CDR3 is CASSKEWDRVVWSNQPQHF. CDR3 nucleotide sequence: TGTGCCAGCAGCAAAGAATGGGACAGGGTGGTTTGGAGCAATCAGCCCCAGCATTTT.

This clone was observed once. The chain has TRBV6-5 and TRBJ2-7, with 9 bases aligning to TRBD2. Germline loops: CDR1 MNHEY, CDR2 SVGAGI. This CDR3 is built from 15 residues. Germline trimming cut 8 bases from V and 2 bases from J; bases unmatched to any gene: 10. This chain's CDR3 is CASGKGREGAYEQYF. CDR3 DNA: TGTGCCAGCGGTAAAGGGCGGGAGGGAGCCTACGAGCAGTACTTC.

This rearrangement joins TRBV2 to TRBJ1-5; D may be TRBD1 (5 bases). V was shortened by 3 bases and J by 2 bases, with 8 bases between the two germline ends. The germline CDR1 and CDR2 sequences are SNHLY and FYNNEI. The CDR3 is made up of 14 amino acids. CDR3 bases: TGTGCCAGCAGTGACCCCAGGGGCAATCAGCCCCAGCATTTT. Translated: CASSDPRGNQPQHF. The full variable domain, in which reference TRBV2 and TRBJ1-5 provide the parts outside the CDR3, is EPEVTQTPSHQVTQMGQEVILRCVPISNHLYFYWYRQILGQKVEFLVSFYNNEISEKSEIFDDQFSVERPDGSNFTLKIRSTKLEDSAMYFCASSDPRGNQPQHFGDGTRLSIL.

This clone was counted a few times. This chain links TRBV6-7 with TRBJ1-5; tentatively, D is TRBD1 (6 bases). TRBV6-7 is sorted into the ORF group, with uncertain function. V lost 0 bases and J 0 bases, leaving 9 bases between the germline ends. This CDR3 contains 16 residues. The CDR3 sequence: CASSYSRDNSNQPQHF. The CDR3 DNA reads as TGTGCCAGCAGTTACTCGAGGGACAATAGCAATCAGCCCCAGCATTTT.

This clone has just one count. The J gene is TRBJ2-7, the V gene TRBV4-2; TRBD2 matches 8 bases. The CDR3 length is 16 residues. The germline CDR1 and CDR2 sequences are LGHNA and YNFKEQ. Trimming took 1 base from V and 6 from J; bases not matched to a gene: 11. CDR3 coding DNA: TGTGCCAGCAGCCAAGTTGGGACTAGGGCTGTTCGCGAGCAGTACTTC. It yields the protein CASSQVGTRAVREQYF.

The J gene is TRBJ1-5, the V gene TRBV6-1; 8 bases are shared with TRBD1. The CDR3 spans 15 residues. From germline, CDR1 is MNHNS and CDR2 SASEGT. The V segment lost 6 bases and the J segment 5 bases; nucleotides outside the gene matches: 9. The chain's CDR3 is CASSTGQGRDQPQHF. Here the CDR3 DNA reads TGTGCCAGCAGCACTGGACAGGGCAGAGATCAGCCCCAGCATTTT.

The rearrangement uses TRBV28 and TRBJ2-7; 9 nucleotides align to TRBD1. With V trimmed by 5 bases and J by 3 bases, 8 bases remained unmatched. CDR3 length: 15 residues. Germline V lookup: CDR1 MDHEN, CDR2 SYDVKM. The CDR3 sequence: CASSPIQGAYYEQYF. For the CDR3, the DNA is TGTGCCAGCAGTCCTATACAGGGGGCCTACTACGAGCAGTACTTC. The entire variable domain, with the rest obtained from reference TRBV28 and TRBJ2-7, is as follows: DVKVTQSSRYLVKRTGEKVFLECVQDMDHENMFWYRQDPGLGLRLIYFSYDVKMKEKGDIPEGYSVSREKKERFSLILESASTNQTSMYLCASSPIQGAYYEQYFGPGTRLTVT.

This chain connects TRBV27 to TRBJ2-7, with D uncertain. CDR1 is MNHEY, CDR2 SMNVEV, per germline (reference sequence). V lost 2 bases and J 7 bases, leaving 12 bases between the germline ends. The CDR3 length is 13 residues. This chain's CDR3 is CASSLTRPAEQYF. CDR3 sequence (DNA): TGTGCCAGCAGTTTAACCCGCCCAGCGGAGCAGTACTTC.